This T cell receptor beta chain was sequenced in a study of blood T cell repertoires in COVID-19. Overall study: Italy, Spain and the United States were the sources of the convalescent and acute COVID-19 samples. From T cells, B-cell-depleted T cells, or PBMCs came the material, which was cDNA or gDNA.

This CDR3 has 17 amino acids. Trimming took 4 bases from V and 3 from J, leaving 18 bases between them. Germline V lookup: CDR1 KGHSH, CDR2 LQKENI. Methods used by the authors: By means of reference gene primer amplification, nucleated cell counts were estimated. Assay used: immunoSEQ multiplex PCR; TCRdb lists only in-frame clones, some missing. That table is the source of V, J and clone size, and D and trimming were worked out from the DNA. The sample holds around 40,000 clones; over 75% are singletons and the top ten take roughly 9.9%. Sequenced material: peripheral blood. This receptor was obtained from a human donor in a cohort sampled during active COVID-19. V is TRBV18 and J is TRBJ2-2; D is ambiguous. The CDR3: CASSLYEVYSYTGELFF. The DNA for the CDR3 is TGTGCCAGCTCACTGTATGAGGTCTACTCGTACACCGGGGAGCTGTTTTTT. The variable domain in full, completed from reference TRBV18 and TRBJ2-2, reads NAGVMQNPRHLVRRRGQEARLRCSPMKGHSHVYWYRQLPEEGLKFMVYLQKENIIDESGMPKERFSAEFPKEGPSILRIQQVVRGDSAAYFCASSLYEVYSYTGELFFGEGSRLTVL.